These 17 T cell receptor beta chains originate from one sample sequenced in a study of T cells in Graves' hyperthyroidism and ophthalmopathy. Amplification yielded TCR beta CDR3 regions, with RNA transcripts as the source. Researchers ran a first-round RT-PCR on the TCR CDR3 using the HTBI primer set. TCRdb ran MiXCR on the multiplex PCR reads and lists one entry per CDR3 protein. The sample consists of about 640,000 distinct CDR3 sequences, around 13% of them appearing once. Sequencing was done on a sample of blood. The receptors stem from a woman in her forties or fifties with Graves' ophthalmopathy.

This clonotype was seen ten or more times. The chain employs TRBV2 and TRBJ2-3; 8 bases match TRBD1. CDR1 SNHLY and CDR2 FYNNEI come from the germline V gene. J gave up 0 bases and V 6 bases, and 8 bases lay outside the gene matches. This CDR3 region has 16 residues. CDR3 sequence (DNA): TGTGCCAGCAGAGCCTTAGGGACAGGAAGCACAGATACGCAGTATTTT. Translation: CASRALGTGSTDTQYF.

The gene calls are TRBV2 and TRBJ2-7, with TRBD1 identical over 7 bases. CDR1 SNHLY and CDR2 FYNNEI come from the germline V gene. CDR3 length equals 14 residues. V gave up 4 bases and J gave up 2 bases; unmatched junction bases: 5. CDR3 in DNA: TGTGCCAGCAGTGCCGGGACAGAGACCTACGAGCAGTACTTC. Its protein product is CASSAGTETYEQYF.

This clonotype has just a few counts. V gene TRBV6-5 combines with J gene TRBJ2-1, with D perhaps matching TRBD1 (6 bases). Per germline, CDR1 MNHEY and CDR2 SVGAGI. The CDR3 is made up of 16 amino acids. Trimming stripped 0 bases from V and 3 bases from J, with 12 bases between. CDR3 in amino acids: CASSYSGGMGYNEQFF. CDR3 DNA: TGTGCCAGCAGTTACTCAGGGGGAATGGGCTACAATGAGCAGTTCTTC.

This clonotype was counted at least ten times. J is TRBJ1-2 and V is TRBV28, with TRBD1 matching over 7 bases. The CDR3 totals 21 residues. Germline loops: CDR1 MDHEN, CDR2 SYDVKM. V was clipped by 3 bases and J by 4 bases; unmatched bases: 26. CDR3 sequence (DNA): TGTGCCAGCAGTTTGGGTGGGAGACACATCTCTGAGACAGGGTTTTTCTATGGCTACACCTTC. Translation gives CASSLGGRHISETGFFYGYTF.

Ten or more counts support this clonotype. V is TRBV7-3 and J is TRBJ2-3; D is tentatively TRBD1 or TRBD2 (5 bases each). The V and J ends lost 10 bases and 2 bases respectively, with 19 bases between them. Germline V CDR1 and CDR2: SGHTA, FQGTGA. The CDR3 has 15 amino acids. CDR3 sequence (DNA): TGTGCCACCCAGTGGGGACCCGCCTACACAGATACGCAGTATTTT. Translation: CATQWGPAYTDTQYF.

The V call is TRBV6-2 or TRBV6-3, the J call TRBJ2-3, with 7 bases that match TRBD1. The germline gives CDR1 MNHEY, CDR2 SVGEGT. The CDR3 loop spans 16 amino acids. Germline trimming cut 4 bases from V and 1 base from J; bases unmatched to any gene: 8. The CDR3 reads CASSFQQGPGTDTQYF. CDR3 coding DNA: TGTGCCAGCAGTTTTCAACAGGGGCCTGGCACAGATACGCAGTATTTT.

The V gene is TRBV20-1, the J gene TRBJ1-2; 7 nucleotides line up with TRBD1. In germline, CDR1 is DFQATT, CDR2 SNEGSKA (reference sequence). Trimming at V came to 5 bases and at J to 3 bases, leaving 6 bases not matched to a gene. There are 13 residues in the CDR3. The CDR3 reads CSARDSADYGYTF. CDR3 nucleotide sequence: TGCAGTGCTCGGGACAGTGCCGACTATGGCTACACCTTC.

The genes are TRBV28 and TRBJ2-5; D may be TRBD2 (5 bases). CDR1 MDHEN and CDR2 SYDVKM come from the germline V gene. This CDR3 spans 19 amino acids. Trimming left V 1 base short and J 2 bases short, with 23 bases between. The CDR3 is CASSLYPPPGPRGQETQYF. CDR3 bases: TGTGCCAGCAGTTTATACCCCCCCCCGGGCCCCCGAGGGCAAGAGACCCAGTACTTC.

This clonotype has ten or more counts. The V and J genes are TRBV7-2 and TRBJ1-1, with D possibly TRBD1 on 5 matching bases. CDR3 length: 15 amino acids. Germline V gene lookup returns CDR1 SGHTA and CDR2 FQGNSA. V lost 5 bases and J 1 base, leaving 14 bases between the germline ends. CDR3 amino acids: CASSGRDLGNTEAFF. CDR3 in DNA: TGTGCCAGCAGCGGGAGGGACCTGGGGAACACTGAAGCTTTCTTT.

This clonotype showed up many times. The chain couples TRBV20-1 to TRBJ2-1; 9 bases are shared with TRBD2. Germline-derived CDR1 and CDR2 are DFQATT and SNEGSKA (reference sequence). J was trimmed by 0 bases and V by 0 bases; bases with no gene match: 9. The CDR3 contains 18 residues. For the CDR3, the DNA is TGCAGTGCTAGAGACCTTCTTCGGCGGGAGGGCTCCTACAATGAGCAGTTCTTC. Translated: CSARDLLRREGSYNEQFF.

Comments on this clonotype: A clone one base away is much larger, so this may be a read error. Written as DNA, the CDR3 is TGTGCCAGCAGTTCACACGACAACACTGAAGCTTTCTTT. Amino acid sequence: CASSSHDNTEAFF. This chain uses TRBV28 with TRBJ1-1; no clear D gene. From germline, CDR1 is MDHEN and CDR2 SYDVKM. V was cut by 4 bases and J by 2 bases, with 8 bases left in between. This CDR3 is built from 13 residues.

This clonotype was seen many times. This rearrangement joins TRBV9 to TRBJ2-2; 10 bases line up with TRBD2. This CDR3 has 19 residues. Per germline, CDR1 SGDLS and CDR2 YYNGEE. The ends lost 0 bases at V and 4 bases at J; junction bases unmatched: 12. The CDR3 nucleotides read TGTGCCAGCAGCGTAGGCCCCTCAGCTAGCGGGAGTGGCACCGGGGAGCTGTTTTTT. This translates into CASSVGPSASGSGTGELFF.

This clonotype was recorded at least ten times. V and J are TRBV12-3 or TRBV12-4 and TRBJ1-2, with D perhaps TRBD1 (6 bases). The CDR3 loop spans 14 amino acids. V was cut by 7 bases and J by 8 bases, with 20 bases left in between. The CDR3 bases are TGTGCCAGCACCCTGCGGGAGACAGGAGAAGGCTACACCTTC. This sequence encodes CASTLRETGEGYTF.

The sample holds many counts of this clonotype. V gene TRBV12-3 or TRBV12-4 combines with J gene TRBJ1-1; TRBD1 matches at 7 bases. This CDR3 comprises 15 residues. V lost 3 bases, J lost 3 bases, and 7 bases stayed unmatched. CDR3 sequence reads: CASSLSLGQYTEAFF. Here the CDR3 DNA reads TGTGCCAGCAGTTTGTCCCTGGGACAGTACACTGAAGCTTTCTTT.

This clonotype was recorded at least ten times. The J gene is TRBJ2-7, the V gene TRBV20-1, with D possibly TRBD2 on 5 matching bases. Between the trimmed V and J ends, which lost 6 bases and 3 bases, there was a span of 15 bases. This CDR3 has 13 residues. Germline V gene sequence: CDR1 DFQATT, CDR2 SNEGSKA (reference sequence). CDR3 sequence: CSAPLDGGYEQYF. The CDR3 DNA is TGCAGTGCCCCCCTGGACGGAGGCTACGAGCAGTACTTC.

This clonotype was recorded many times. The V call is TRBV5-1, the J call TRBJ2-7, with TRBD2 matching over 8 bases. V was clipped by 3 bases and J by 3 bases; unmatched bases: 11. The CDR3 has 16 amino acids. CDR1 is SGHRS, CDR2 YFSETQ, per germline. CDR3 loop: CASSSAGGPQLYEQYF. The CDR3 DNA sequence: TGCGCCAGCAGCTCGGCGGGAGGTCCGCAACTCTACGAGCAGTACTTC.

This clonotype was counted many times. The chain has TRBV7-8 and TRBJ2-7; TRBD2 matches 8 bases. The CDR3 has 14 amino acids. The V and J ends lost 3 bases and 7 bases, in that order; junction bases with no gene match: 8. Germline V lookup: CDR1 SGHVS, CDR2 FQNEAQ. The CDR3 DNA follows: TGTGCCAGCAGCTTCCGAGCGGGAGCCCGGGAGCAGTACTTC. Translating gives CASSFRAGAREQYF.